This record concerns one T cell receptor beta chain sequence. Its specificity is not known. The PCR contained 60 Vbeta and 13 Jbeta primers. TCRdb keeps only in-frame clones here, not all; method: immunoSEQ multiplex PCR. The table lists approximately 150,000 clones, 55% to 75% of them singletons, with about 2.5% in the top ten. The data originate from a study of cytomegalovirus exposure and HLA in healthy donors. On the study more broadly: As released early, the data held 70 million to 100 million unique TCRs from HLA-typed donors. General study points: As a later analysis showed, several of the most significant clusters appeared to be linked to common viral pathogens. Association with HLA alleles at 0.05 false discovery rate was found for around 15,000 TCR beta sequences in a later analysis. Most TCR beta V segments were productive about 87% or about 30% of the time in an earlier analysis.

V dropped 3 bases and J dropped 4 bases, with 19 bases sitting between them. Germline loops: CDR1 GTSNPN, CDR2 SVGIG (reference sequence). CDR3 length: 16 residues. This sequence joins TRBV30 and TRBJ1-5, with D possibly TRBD1 on 6 matching bases. The sequencing input was PBMCs. The source of this sequence is a human donor in good health. CDR3: CAWRGPRTATNQPQHF. Here the CDR3 DNA reads TGTGCCTGGAGAGGACCCCGGACAGCCACAAATCAGCCCCAGCATTTT.